This TCR beta chain was identified in a study of cytotoxic CD8 clonotypes in ibrutinib-treated CLL. Profiled with immunoSEQ multiplex PCR; TCRdb holds only in-frame clones, not every one. The data hold around 310,000 clones, with about 80% observed a single time. In the case of this clone: Other DNA sequences in this specimen translate into the identical CDR3.

The CDR3 consists of 15 residues. The germline gives CDR1 SGDLS, CDR2 YYNGEE. With 0 bases clipped from V and 2 bases from J, the junction kept 1 base outside the gene matches. The sample consisted of PBMCs, taken before ibrutinib treatment. This sequence originates from a human donor with chronic lymphocytic leukemia. The J gene is TRBJ2-7, the V gene TRBV9; TRBD1 agrees at 11 bases. CDR3 region: CASSVGGQGAYEQYF. The CDR3 DNA is TGTGCCAGCAGCGTAGGGGGACAGGGGGCCTACGAGCAGTACTTC.